The 18 T cell receptor beta chains below were found in one sample sequenced in a study of blood T cell repertoires in COVID-19. The protocol was immunoSEQ multiplex PCR, while the TCRdb copy is restricted to in-frame clones and leaves out a portion. Of approximately 150,000 clones detected, approximately 87% appear once; the ten largest clones hold over 35%. The sample was peripheral blood. These receptors originate from a man aged 45-65 years who had recovered from COVID-19.

The chain has TRBV4-2 and TRBJ1-3; D is undetermined. The CDR3 totals 16 residues. CDR1 is LGHNA and CDR2 is YNFKEQ in the germline V gene. With 0 bases removed from V and 0 bases from J, the gap between germline ends came to 9 bases. The CDR3 bases are TGTGCCAGCAGCCAAGATCTGGCAAGCTCTGGAAACACCATATATTTT. Protein: CASSQDLASSGNTIYF.

The chain is built from TRBV4-1 and TRBJ1-4, with TRBD1 identical over 9 bases. From germline, CDR1 is MGHRA and CDR2 YSYEKL. The V segment lost 6 bases and the J segment 8 bases; nucleotides outside the gene matches: 7. The CDR3 has 14 residues. CDR3 loop: CASRGDRVEEKLFF. CDR3 sequence (DNA): TGCGCCAGCAGGGGGGACAGGGTAGAAGAAAAACTGTTTTTT.

This chain connects TRBV10-3 to TRBJ2-7; D perhaps matches TRBD2 (5 bases). CDR3 length equals 13 residues. Germline V gene lookup returns CDR1 ENHRY and CDR2 SYGVKD. The ends were cut back, 0 bases at V and 5 bases at J, with 8 bases in the middle. The DNA for the CDR3 is TGTGCCATCAGTGAGTCTCGGGGAGACGAGCAGTACTTC. Protein: CAISESRGDEQYF.

V usage is TRBV6-5 and J usage is TRBJ1-1; D uncertain. Germline V gives CDR1 MNHEY, CDR2 SVGAGI. This CDR3 comprises 15 residues. V was clipped by 4 bases and J by 6 bases, with 18 bases between them. The CDR3 is CASSSGILIGAEAFF. As DNA, the CDR3 is TGTGCCAGCAGTTCAGGTATCCTAATCGGGGCTGAAGCTTTCTTT.

The chain joins TRBV5-1 to TRBJ2-5, with a weak D call TRBD1 (6 bases). V was shortened by 5 bases and J by 2 bases, with 10 bases between the two germline ends. CDR1 is SGHRS, CDR2 YFSETQ, per germline. The CDR3 has 13 amino acids. The CDR3 here is CASSGQLQETQYF. The DNA for the CDR3 is TGCGCCAGCAGTGGACAGTTACAAGAGACCCAGTACTTC.

The rearrangement uses TRBV12-5 and TRBJ1-3; D may be TRBD1 (5 bases). Per germline, CDR1 LGHNT and CDR2 FRNRAP. This CDR3 contains 12 residues. V lost 4 bases and J 9 bases, leaving 10 bases between the germline ends. CDR3 DNA sequence: TGTGCTAGTGGTTCCGTCGGGGGCACCATATATTTT. It yields the protein CASGSVGGTIYF.

The J gene is TRBJ2-5, the V gene TRBV4-3, with a possible D match to TRBD2 (6 bases). Germline V lookup: CDR1 LGHNA, CDR2 YSLEER. This CDR3 has 13 residues. With 1 base removed from V and 10 bases from J, the gap between germline ends came to 13 bases. The CDR3 DNA is TGCGCCAGCAGCCAAGCCCCTACGGGGGTCCAGTACTTC. Encoded protein: CASSQAPTGVQYF.

This rearrangement joins TRBV12-3 or TRBV12-4 to TRBJ2-3; D is uncertain. V dropped 2 bases and J dropped 5 bases, with 5 bases sitting between them. This CDR3 is 12 amino acids long. The CDR3 loop is CASSLNLDTQYF. DNA of the CDR3: TGTGCCAGCAGTTTAAATCTAGATACGCAGTATTTT.

This chain links TRBV6-1 with TRBJ2-3, with 8 bases aligning to TRBD1. Germline V lookup: CDR1 MNHNS, CDR2 SASEGT. This CDR3 is built from 19 residues. Trimming at V came to 0 bases and at J to 0 bases, leaving 11 bases not matched to a gene. Here the CDR3 DNA reads TGTGCCAGCAGTGAAGCCCGACAGGGGATGCGTTTGAGCACAGATACGCAGTATTTT. It codes for CASSEARQGMRLSTDTQYF.

The chain recombines TRBV27 with TRBJ2-5; 9 bases map to TRBD2. The junction had 12 bases not matched to a gene; V was cut back by 6 bases and J by 1 base. Germline V gene lookup returns CDR1 MNHEY and CDR2 SMNVEV (reference sequence). This CDR3 comprises 17 residues. CDR3 nucleotide sequence: TGTGCCAGCAGGGTCCGCGGTAGCGGGGGACGCCAAGAGACCCAGTACTTC. This encodes CASRVRGSGGRQETQYF.

The genes are TRBV21-1 and TRBJ1-6; whether TRBD1, the table's D call, matches the DNA was not checked. TRBV21-1 corresponds to a pseudogene. The CDR3 runs to 20 residues. CDR3 amino acids: CASSKLRVLGQAVTDSPLHF. DNA of the CDR3: TGTGCCAGCAGCAAATTAAGGGTCCTGGGACAGGCAGTGACCGATTCACCCCTCCACTTT.

This chain connects TRBV6-5 to TRBJ2-2; D not resolved. The germline V gene encodes CDR1 MNHEY and CDR2 SVGAGI. The CDR3 consists of 12 residues. The CDR3 here is CAERNNTGELFF. DNA for the CDR3: TGTGCTGAGAGGAACAACACCGGGGAGCTGTTTTTT.

J is TRBJ1-1 and V is TRBV27, with no clear D. Per germline, CDR1 MNHEY and CDR2 SMNVEV (reference sequence). CDR3 size: 13 residues. V was trimmed by 2 bases and J by 4 bases, leaving 8 bases between them. CDR3 in amino acids: CASSLTRGTEAFF. CDR3 nucleotide sequence: TGTGCCAGCAGTTTAACAAGAGGCACTGAAGCTTTCTTT.

The chain links TRBV5-6 to TRBJ1-2, with TRBD1 matching 9 bases. The V gene's germline CDR1 is SGHDT and CDR2 YYEEEE. V trimming: 7 bases; J trimming: 6 bases; junction bases outside the gene matches: 7. CDR3 length equals 13 residues. CDR3 loop: CASGEQGADGYTF. The CDR3 coding sequence is TGTGCCAGCGGGGAACAGGGGGCGGATGGCTACACCTTC.

The chain has TRBV29-1 and TRBJ2-5; TRBD1 agrees at 11 bases. V gave up 1 base and J gave up 3 bases; unmatched junction bases: 1. The CDR3 totals 14 residues. Germline CDR1 SQVTM, CDR2 ANQGSEA. In nucleotides, the CDR3 is TGCAGCGTTGAAGGGGGACAGGGGGAAGAGACCCAGTACTTC. This encodes CSVEGGQGEETQYF.

The V gene is TRBV11-2, the J gene TRBJ2-2; TRBD2 is a possible D gene (6 bases). Germline CDR1 SGHAT, CDR2 FQNNGV. V lost 4 bases and J 7 bases, leaving 10 bases between the germline ends. The CDR3 length is 13 residues. CDR3 DNA sequence: TGTGCCAGCAGCTCCTCCGGGGGCGGGGAGCTGTTTTTT. Protein product: CASSSSGGGELFF.

This sequence joins TRBV27 and TRBJ1-6; D gene uncertain. CDR3 length: 13 residues. Looked up from germline, CDR1 is MNHEY and CDR2 is SMNVEV (reference sequence). V lost 2 bases to trimming and J lost 14 bases, with 13 bases between them. CDR3 nucleotide sequence: TGTGCCAGCAGTTTAGAGATCTCTGCGGCCCTCCACTTT. Protein sequence: CASSLEISAALHF.

The genes are TRBV6-1 and TRBJ2-2, with no clear D. The germline V and J ends were trimmed by 0 bases and 7 bases, with 9 bases remaining between them. The CDR3 totals 14 residues. From germline, CDR1 is MNHNS and CDR2 SASEGT. CDR3 coding DNA: TGTGCCAGCAGTGAAGCCCGACACGGCGGGGAGCTGTTTTTT. Protein sequence: CASSEARHGGELFF.